A single T cell receptor beta chain is shown here with its context. The antigen is undetermined. Only in-frame clones appear in the TCRdb table, and some are missing; sequencing was by immunoSEQ multiplex PCR. The sample includes about 85,000 clones, 70% to 90% of them seen just once. CDR1 is KGHSH and CDR2 is LQKENI in the germline V gene. The CDR3 consists of 17 residues. V was cut by 3 bases and J by 9 bases, with 24 bases left in between. The data stem from a study of T cell responses to AZD1222 COVID-19 vaccine. Study-wide points: Recipients of two AZD1222 doses showed rising Spike-specific TCR breadth and depth. In the spike-specific TCR repertoire, nearly half reportedly target unmutated variant regions. There were mostly white British donors and more females than males, and clonal diversity was possibly underestimated.

The V gene is TRBV18, the J gene TRBJ2-1; D is possibly TRBD1 (5 bases). The receptor's source is an adult in good health. The specimen was peripheral blood, collected on day 0 of AZD1222 vaccination. The CDR3 reads CASSPNTQSSVQGEQFF. The CDR3 DNA follows: TGTGCCAGCTCACCTAATACTCAGTCTAGTGTGCAGGGTGAGCAGTTCTTC. Together with reference TRBV18 and TRBJ2-1, the CDR3 gives the full variable domain: NAGVMQNPRHLVRRRGQEARLRCSPMKGHSHVYWYRQLPEEGLKFMVYLQKENIIDESGMPKERFSAEFPKEGPSILRIQQVVRGDSAAYFCASSPNTQSSVQGEQFFGPGTRLTVL.